This T cell receptor (beta chain) was documented in a study of read filtering for tumor transcriptome and immune sequencing. Study in general: By R-ISS, stages I, II and III held roughly 8, 15 and 7 patients.

This clonotype has a count of ten or more. Its specificity is unknown. Study-wide findings and caveats: Around 80% of IR-seq clonotypes had a single read, yet these held roughly 3.8% of reads.

Molecular barcoded adaptors covering alpha/delta and beta/gamma chains were used on 400 to 450 ng RNA. MiXCR, run by TCRdb on the reads, gives a single entry per CDR3 protein. The sample holds about 58,000 distinct CDR3 sequences, about 12% seen once. Sequences were obtained from a population of CD138-negative cells sorted from bone marrow. This TCR was recovered from a donor aged 40 or over with multiple myeloma.

In nucleotides, the CDR3 is TGTGCCAGCTCACTCGGGGGAAATGAAAAACTGTTTTTT. It codes for CASSLGGNEKLFF. V usage is TRBV18 and J usage is TRBJ1-4, with D possibly TRBD1 on 5 matching bases. CDR3 size: 13 residues. Trimming took off 4 bases at V and 5 bases at J, with 8 bases between the two ends. The germline V gene encodes CDR1 KGHSH and CDR2 LQKENI.